This TCR beta chain was observed in a study of CD8 T cells in ankylosing spondylitis. Study-wide results and caveats: Certain motif variants had earlier been reported in reactive arthritis synovial fluid and blood. Apparently characteristic of ankylosing spondylitis blood was a TCR beta motif (about 8 highly homologous variants). From matched ankylosing spondylitis synovial fluid, disease-linked clones were reportedly recovered at significantly enriched levels.

In its sample, this clonotype was seen many times. Its antigen remains unidentified. Trimming cost V 2 bases and J 3 bases, with 10 bases left between them. Per germline, CDR1 SGHAT and CDR2 FQNNGV. This CDR3 spans 15 amino acids. Making use of molecular barcodes, quantitative 5'-RACE generated TCR beta libraries. TCRdb re-called the 5' RACE reads through MiXCR, storing one row per CDR3 protein. This sample has 200,000 to 300,000 distinct CDR3 sequences, with 7.5% to 9% found just once. The chain couples TRBV11-2 to TRBJ2-2; TRBD2 might be the D (6 bases). Specimen: blood, either unsorted or a sorted T cell fraction (not recorded which). The receptor's source is a male donor with ankylosing spondylitis or in good health (not recorded which). The CDR3 sequence: CASSLRGMDTGELFF. The CDR3 DNA follows: TGTGCCAGCAGCTTACGCGGGATGGACACCGGGGAGCTGTTTTTT.